Following are 21 T cell receptor beta chains from one sample sequenced in a study of low-dose radiotherapy and immunotherapy resistance in tumors. Time point of the sample: after trial treatment. Noted treatment: LDRT plus nivolumab, ipilimumab, low-dose cyclophosphamide and aspirin (RACIN trial). Primers used for first-strand cDNA, a TRAV- and TRBV-specific set, covered both alpha and beta chains. The authors amplified TCRs for roughly 20 PCR cycles with a constant-region primer and a V-primer adapter. TCRdb called the reads again in MiXCR, with one record for every CDR3 protein. The sample lists more than 50,000 distinct CDR3 sequences, 23% seen once, with 5.5% to 8.5% in the top ten. Source: PBMCs, taken after low-dose radiotherapy plus immunotherapy. These receptors all come from a male donor with prostate cancer.

This clonotype was detected ten times or more. The V and J genes are TRBV7-9 and TRBJ1-2; D perhaps matches TRBD1 (5 bases). V was clipped by 0 bases and J by 8 bases, with 10 bases between them. This CDR3 is built from 13 residues. Germline CDR1 is SEHNR and CDR2 is FQNEAQ (reference sequence). The CDR3 loop reads CASSLADNRGYTF. The CDR3 DNA reads as TGTGCCAGCAGCTTAGCGGACAATCGAGGCTACACCTTC.

There are many counts of this clonotype. The J gene is TRBJ1-1, the V gene TRBV7-2, with 10 nucleotides matching TRBD1. The V gene end was trimmed by 5 bases and the J gene end by 5 bases; junction bases not matched to a gene: 8. This CDR3 is built from 15 residues. CDR1 SGHTA and CDR2 FQGNSA come from the germline V gene. The CDR3 DNA sequence: TGTGCCAGCAGCCCCCCGGGACAGGGGATGACTGAAGCTTTCTTT. Translated: CASSPPGQGMTEAFF.

This chain joins TRBV4-3 and TRBJ2-3; TRBD2 agrees at 11 bases. This CDR3 contains 16 residues. Germline loops: CDR1 LGHNA, CDR2 YSLEER. V gave up 0 bases and J gave up 2 bases; unmatched junction bases: 1. The CDR3 DNA sequence: TGCGCCAGCAGCCAAGAACTAGCGGGGGCCACAGATACGCAGTATTTT. It translates to CASSQELAGATDTQYF.

This clonotype has a count of ten or more. The V and J genes are TRBV11-3 and TRBJ2-1, with D possibly matching TRBD2 (6 bases). The CDR3 spans 14 residues. The germline gives CDR1 SGHNT, CDR2 YENEEA. V dropped 4 bases and J dropped 4 bases, with 11 bases sitting between them. In DNA form, the CDR3 reads TGTGCCAGCAGCTCTTCGGGGGATTACAATGAGCAGTTCTTC. This sequence encodes CASSSSGDYNEQFF. Full variable domain (remainder filled in from reference TRBV11-3 and TRBJ2-1): EAGVVQSPRYKIIEKKQPVAFWCNPISGHNTLYWYLQNLGQGPELLIRYENEEAVDDSQLPKDRFSAERLKGVDSTLKIQPAELGDSAVYLCASSSSGDYNEQFFGPGTRLTVL.

The V and J genes are TRBV14 and TRBJ2-7; 10 bases align to TRBD1. The germline CDR1 and CDR2 sequences are SGHDN and FVKESK. J was trimmed by 9 bases and V by 0 bases; bases with no gene match: 11. The CDR3 spans 16 residues. CDR3 in amino acids: CASSQDLAGTGVMQYF. As DNA, the CDR3 is TGTGCCAGCAGCCAAGATCTAGCCGGGACAGGGGTTATGCAGTACTTC.

In this sample, this clonotype turned up many times. The CDR3 is CASSQRLAPQETQYF. CDR3 bases: TGCGCCAGCAGCCAACGACTAGCGCCCCAAGAGACCCAGTACTTC. The genes are TRBV4-1 and TRBJ2-5; 8 bases agree with TRBD2. Germline CDR1 reads MGHRA; CDR2 reads YSYEKL. CDR3 size: 15 residues. Unmatched junction bases numbered 3, after V lost 2 bases and J lost 1 base.

This clonotype has ten or more counts. This chain links TRBV13 with TRBJ2-7; TRBD2 matches 10 bases. This CDR3 comprises 14 residues. V lost 6 bases and J lost 4; bases outside the gene matches: 6. Germline loops: CDR1 PRHDT, CDR2 FYEKMQ (reference sequence). The CDR3: CASSPLAGTYEQYF. The CDR3 nucleotides read TGTGCCAGCAGTCCACTAGCGGGGACTTACGAGCAGTACTTC.

As for this clonotype: This may be a read error, as it is one base from a much larger clone. CDR3 sequence: CASSPRSTANEKLFF. DNA for the CDR3: TGTGCCAGCAGCCCCCGGTCCACAGCTAATGAAAAACTGTTTTTT. The chain employs TRBV13 and TRBJ1-4; D not resolved. Deletions cut 5 bases from V and 3 bases from J, with 13 bases between. CDR1 and CDR2 from the germline V gene are PRHDT and FYEKMQ (reference sequence). There are 15 residues in the CDR3.

Many counts were recorded for this clonotype. The chain has TRBV6-2 or TRBV6-3 and TRBJ2-4, with TRBD2 matching over 7 bases. Germline V gene sequence: CDR1 MNHEY, CDR2 SVGEGT. The CDR3 covers 19 residues. Trimming took 2 bases from V and 3 from J; bases not matched to a gene: 16. CDR3 region: CASSYRSGGSSGVKNIQYF. Written as DNA, the CDR3 is TGTGCCAGCAGTTACAGGTCGGGGGGATCATCGGGAGTCAAAAACATTCAGTACTTC.

This clonotype was seen at least ten times. The rearrangement joins TRBV7-2 to TRBJ1-2; no clear D gene. V lost 1 base, J lost 6 bases, and 6 bases lay in between. Germline V gene data show CDR1 as SGHTA and CDR2 as FQGNSA. This CDR3 spans 12 amino acids. The CDR3 DNA follows: TGTGCCAGCAGCTTAGAGGCAGATGGCTACACCTTC. This sequence encodes CASSLEADGYTF.

As regards this clonotype: With only one base between it and a far larger clone, this is likely a read error. The chain employs TRBV14 and TRBJ2-1; D gene uncertain. CDR1 SGHDN and CDR2 FVKESK come from the germline V gene. The CDR3 extends over 18 amino acids. V shed 6 bases and J shed 10 bases, with 31 bases lying between them. This CDR3 reads CASSPTQGAAVGIYEQFF. The CDR3 DNA reads as TGTGCCAGCAGTCCCACCCAAGGCGCGGCAGTGGGTATCTACGAGCAGTTCTTC.

This clonotype was picked up many times. The chain is built from TRBV25-1 and TRBJ1-5; possibly TRBD1 for D (6 bases). CDR1 is MGHDK and CDR2 is SYGVNS in the germline V gene. Trimming stripped 2 bases from V and 7 bases from J, with 15 bases between. The CDR3 sequence is 15 residues long. Here the CDR3 DNA reads TGTGCCAGCAGTGAAGAGGTGGGGGCAACGCAGCCCCAGCATTTT. Amino acids: CASSEEVGATQPQHF.

This clonotype was counted at least ten times. This sequence joins TRBV30 and TRBJ1-1; D not resolved. This CDR3 is built from 12 residues. Trimming removed 2 bases from V and 2 bases from J, with 6 bases in between. Germline V gives CDR1 GTSNPN, CDR2 SVGIG (reference sequence). The CDR3 DNA is TGTGCCTGGAGTCGGGATAACACTGAAGCTTTCTTT. This translates into CAWSRDNTEAFF. The complete variable domain, with remaining parts taken from reference TRBV30 and TRBJ1-1, reads SQTIHQWPATLVQPVGSPLSLECTVEGTSNPNLYWYRQAAGRGLQLLFYSVGIGQISSEVPQNLSASRPQDRQFILSSKKLLLSDSGFYLCAWSRDNTEAFFGQGTRLTVV.

This clonotype was seen many times. The chain links TRBV5-4 to TRBJ2-1; D possibly matches TRBD1 or TRBD2 (5 bases each). The CDR3 consists of 14 residues. Per the germline V gene, CDR1 is SGHNT and CDR2 is YYREEE (reference sequence). Trimming cost V 1 base and J 5 bases, with 10 bases left between them. The CDR3 loop is CASSLWGSNNEQFF. The CDR3, as DNA: TGTGCCAGCAGCTTGTGGGGGAGCAACAATGAGCAGTTCTTC.

There are many counts of this clonotype. This chain connects TRBV3-1 to TRBJ2-1; 8 bases align to TRBD2. The junction had 7 bases not matched to a gene; V was cut back by 1 base and J by 8 bases. From germline, CDR1 is LGHDT and CDR2 YNNKEL (reference sequence). The CDR3 is made up of 15 amino acids. The CDR3 is CASSQAGGPRDEQFF. As DNA, the CDR3 is TGTGCCAGCAGCCAAGCGGGGGGGCCTAGGGATGAGCAGTTCTTC.

This clonotype was counted at least ten times. The J gene is TRBJ1-1, the V gene TRBV29-1; 10 positions match TRBD1. Germline assignment: CDR1 SQVTM and CDR2 ANQGSEA. The CDR3 length is 12 residues. Trimming took 5 bases from V and 4 from J; bases not matched to a gene: 1. The CDR3 coding sequence is TGCAGCGTTCGACAGGGGGCCACTGAAGCTTTCTTT. The encoded protein is CSVRQGATEAFF.

About this clonotype itself: This sequence may be a read error, since a much larger clone differs from it by one base. V and J are TRBV21-1 and TRBJ1-5; the table's D call, TRBD1, was not checked against the DNA. TRBV21-1 is reported as a pseudogene. The CDR3 loop spans 17 amino acids. In DNA, the CDR3 is TGTGCCAGCTACCGGGACAGATTATTTGATAGGGGTCAGCCCCGGCATTTT. Translated: CASYRDRLFDRGQPRHF.

This clonotype was detected ten times or more. V usage is TRBV28 and J usage is TRBJ2-7; D is perhaps TRBD2 (5 bases). The V and J ends lost 3 bases and 8 bases respectively, with 26 bases between them. This CDR3 region has 17 residues. Germline V gives CDR1 MDHEN, CDR2 SYDVKM. The CDR3 nucleotides read TGTGCCAGCAGTTTTTCCCCCTCCGGGATCCTCACTTCGAAGCAGTACTTC. This gives the protein CASSFSPSGILTSKQYF.

There are many counts of this clonotype. The rearrangement uses TRBV6-2 or TRBV6-3 and TRBJ1-2; 8 bases align to TRBD1. The CDR3 consists of 17 residues. V was clipped by 4 bases and J by 8 bases; unmatched bases: 18. Germline V lookup: CDR1 MNHEY, CDR2 SVGEGT. CDR3 coding DNA: TGTGCCAGCAGTTCAACCTCGACCTACGGACAGGGACGGGGCTACACCTTC. Protein product: CASSSTSTYGQGRGYTF.

This clonotype turned up a few times. The V call is TRBV6-4, the J call TRBJ2-1, with a possible D match to TRBD1 (6 bases). The CDR3 is 13 residues long. Trimming cost V 4 bases and J 10 bases, with 14 bases left between them. Germline CDR1 and CDR2: MRHNA and SNTAGT. The CDR3 nucleotides read TGTGCCAGCAGTGCTAGCCTCAGGGGAGAGCAGTTCTTC. It specifies CASSASLRGEQFF.

This clonotype was seen a handful of times. A read error may explain this, as a much larger clone is one base away. This rearrangement joins TRBV9 to TRBJ2-3, with D hard to call. CDR3 length equals 15 residues. Between the trimmed V and J ends, which lost 0 bases and 4 bases, there was a span of 12 bases. Germline loops: CDR1 SGDLS, CDR2 YYNGEE. The CDR3 is CASSVGSGFADTQYF. The CDR3 DNA reads as TGTGCCAGCAGCGTAGGGTCCGGGTTTGCAGATACGCAGTATTTT. The whole variable domain, filled in from reference TRBV9 and TRBJ2-3, reads DSGVTQTPKHLITATGQRVTLRCSPRSGDLSVYWYQQSLDQGLQFLIQYYNGEERAKGNILERFSAQQFPDLHSELNLSSLELGDSALYFCASSVGSGFADTQYFGPGTRLTVL.